Listed below are T cell receptor beta chains from one sample, sequenced in a study of blood T cell repertoires in COVID-19. TCRdb's table, derived via immunoSEQ multiplex PCR, lists solely in-frame clones and lacks some. The data contain fewer than 350,000 clones, around 85% of them seen just once; the ten biggest clones take up approximately 12%. Sequencing used peripheral blood. These receptors originate from a young woman with COVID-19, enrolled during active disease. CDR3s include the opening cysteine and the closing phenylalanine or tryptophan. Each record gives: V gene, clone size, CDR3 length, D gene, J gene, CDR3 protein, CDR3 DNA. D genes are given only for firm matches. Size values are once, few and many counts, or a class for expanded clones, and some rows have none.

>TRBV11-2|NA|14|NA|TRBJ2-7
CASSLTDGGYEQYF
TGTGCCAGCAGCTTAACAGATGGAGGGTACGAGCAGTACTTC
>TRBV24-1|NA|14|TRBD1|TRBJ1-2
CATSDLDRVNGYTF
TGTGCCACCAGTGACCTGGACAGGGTAAATGGCTACACCTTC
>TRBV28|NA|22|TRBD1|TRBJ1-4
CASSLGRIPGTGQTGGNEKLFF
TGTGCCAGCAGTTTAGGAAGGATTCCCGGGACAGGCCAAACAGGGGGTAATGAAAAACTGTTTTTT
>TRBV4-1|NA|13|NA|TRBJ2-5
CASSQDTSGPQYF
TGCGCCAGCAGCCAAGATACCAGCGGCCCCCAGTACTTC
>TRBV27|NA|14|TRBD1|TRBJ2-5
CASSTTGIQETQYF
TGTGCCAGCAGTACGACAGGGATTCAAGAGACCCAGTACTTC
>TRBV13|NA|13|NA|TRBJ2-7
CASSLEAHPEQYF
TGTGCCAGCAGCTTAGAAGCTCACCCCGAGCAGTACTTC
>TRBV5-1|NA|13|TRBD1|TRBJ2-1
CASSRDRNNEQFF
TGCGCCAGCAGCAGGGACAGGAACAATGAGCAGTTCTTC
>TRBV28|NA|15|TRBD1|TRBJ2-5
CASSLPGTGSKTQYF
TGTGCCAGCAGTCTGCCCGGGACAGGGTCAAAGACCCAGTACTTC
>TRBV7-9|NA|15|NA|TRBJ1-3
CASSLVSGDGNTIYF
TGTGCCAGCAGCTTAGTTTCGGGGGATGGAAACACCATATATTTT
>TRBV5-6|NA|13|TRBD1|TRBJ2-7
CASSWSTGDEQYF
TGTGCCAGCAGCTGGTCGACAGGGGACGAGCAGTACTTC
>TRBV15|NA|16|NA|TRBJ2-3
CATSRDAGDSTDTQYF
TGTGCCACCAGCAGAGACGCAGGTGATAGCACAGATACGCAGTATTTT
>TRBV28|NA|13|NA|TRBJ2-7
CASSPGHGYEQYF
TGTGCCAGCAGTCCGGGACACGGGTACGAGCAGTACTTC
>TRBV28|NA|15|NA|TRBJ1-2
CASSLRKRPNYGYTF
TGTGCCAGCAGTTTAAGGAAGAGGCCCAACTATGGCTACACCTTC
>TRBV7-9|few|14|NA|TRBJ2-3
CASSLGHATDTQYF
TGTGCCAGCAGCTTGGGACACGCCACAGATACGCAGTATTTT
>TRBV6-5|NA|14|TRBD1|TRBJ2-7
CASSPDRGVYEQYF
TGTGCCAGCAGCCCCGACAGGGGGGTATACGAGCAGTACTTC
>TRBV11-2|NA|16|NA|TRBJ2-1
CASSLSGGGSYNEQFF
TGTGCCAGCAGCTTATCGGGGGGCGGATCCTACAATGAGCAGTTCTTC
>TRBV4-1|NA|15|TRBD2|TRBJ2-5
CASSKFSGGQETQYF
TGCGCCAGCAGCAAATTTAGCGGGGGCCAAGAGACCCAGTACTTC
>TRBV14|NA|15|NA|TRBJ2-5
CASSQWVAGVETQYF
TGTGCCAGCAGCCAATGGGTAGCCGGGGTAGAGACCCAGTACTTC
>TRBV5-4|NA|17|TRBD1|TRBJ2-3
CASSPPGRGRGTDTQYF
TGTGCCAGCAGCCCGCCGGGCAGGGGGCGCGGCACAGATACGCAGTATTTT
>TRBV5-4|once|14|NA|TRBJ1-4
CASSLGAGVEKLFF
TGTGCCAGCAGCTTGGGCGCAGGGGTTGAAAAACTGTTTTTT
>TRBV2|NA|14|NA|TRBJ2-1
CASSTDGVGNEQFF
TGTGCCAGCAGCACGGACGGGGTGGGAAATGAGCAGTTCTTC
>TRBV23-1|NA|16|NA|TRBJ1-5
CASSHFIFSGNQPQHF
TGCGCCAGCAGTCACTTTATTTTTTCGGGCAATCAGCCCCAGCATTTT